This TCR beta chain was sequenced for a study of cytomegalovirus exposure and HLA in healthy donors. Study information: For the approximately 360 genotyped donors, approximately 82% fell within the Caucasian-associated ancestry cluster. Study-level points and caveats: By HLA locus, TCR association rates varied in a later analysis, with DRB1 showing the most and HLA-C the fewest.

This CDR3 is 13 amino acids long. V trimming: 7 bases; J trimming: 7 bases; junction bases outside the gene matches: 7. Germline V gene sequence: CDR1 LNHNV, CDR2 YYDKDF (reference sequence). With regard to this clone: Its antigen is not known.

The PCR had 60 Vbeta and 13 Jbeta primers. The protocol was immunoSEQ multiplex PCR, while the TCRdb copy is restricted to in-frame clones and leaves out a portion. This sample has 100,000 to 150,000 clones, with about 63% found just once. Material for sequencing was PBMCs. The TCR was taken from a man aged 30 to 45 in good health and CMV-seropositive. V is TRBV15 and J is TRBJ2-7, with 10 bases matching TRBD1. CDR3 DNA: TGTGCCACCACAGGGGACAGGGGTGAAGAGCAGTACTTC. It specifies CATTGDRGEEQYF.